This TCR beta chain came from a study of cytomegalovirus exposure and HLA in healthy donors. Study findings and constraints: The majority of CMV-associated TCR beta chains were reported as apparently HLA-restricted in a later analysis.

The CDR3 spans 11 residues. Trimming shortened V by 4 bases and J by 10 bases, and 11 bases separated the two germline ends. Germline V gene lookup returns CDR1 SQVTM and CDR2 ANQGSEA. The PCR used 60 Vbeta and 13 Jbeta primers. Profiling relied on immunoSEQ multiplex PCR, and the TCRdb table lists in-frame clones only, not all of them. The sample lists around 67,000 clones, around 70% seen once, with approximately 21% in the top ten. As for this clone: Antigen specificity is unknown.

Sequences were obtained from PBMCs. The chain combines TRBV29-1 with TRBJ2-1; TRBD2 might be the D (6 bases). The sequence came from a woman in her thirties in good health and CMV-seropositive. The CDR3 spells CSVASAGEQFF. CDR3 in DNA: TGCAGCGTTGCTTCGGCGGGGGAGCAGTTCTTC.